This TCR beta chain was captured in a study of OX40 agonist ivuxolimab in advanced cancers. Looking at the study overall: In this cohort, patients received ivuxolimab, an agonistic anti-OX40 (CD134) antibody. Aged roughly 23 to 79 with a mean of approximately 60 years, they were under 85% male.

Sequencing used immunoSEQ multiplex PCR; TCRdb keeps in-frame clones, though not all of them. The sample contains 46,000 or so clones, 60% to 80% of which appear only once. With regard to this clone: Antigen unknown. Other nucleotide sequences in the sample specify the same CDR3.

Study results and limitations: Low levels of normalized T-cell clonal expansion also appeared in some nonresponders.

The material was CD4+ or CD8+ T cells sorted from blood, obtained in a trial of the OX40 agonist ivuxolimab. The receptor comes from an adult with an advanced solid tumor such as melanoma, head and neck, liver or kidney cancer.

CDR3 in amino acids: CASSFGTRETQYF. CDR3 nucleotides: TGTGCCAGCAGCTTTGGGACCCGAGAGACCCAGTACTTC. This chain joins TRBV11-2 and TRBJ2-5; D is perhaps TRBD1 or TRBD2 (5 bases each). CDR1 and CDR2 (germline): SGHAT, FQNNGV. Trimming removed 3 bases from V and 4 bases from J, with 9 bases in between. The CDR3 spans 13 residues.